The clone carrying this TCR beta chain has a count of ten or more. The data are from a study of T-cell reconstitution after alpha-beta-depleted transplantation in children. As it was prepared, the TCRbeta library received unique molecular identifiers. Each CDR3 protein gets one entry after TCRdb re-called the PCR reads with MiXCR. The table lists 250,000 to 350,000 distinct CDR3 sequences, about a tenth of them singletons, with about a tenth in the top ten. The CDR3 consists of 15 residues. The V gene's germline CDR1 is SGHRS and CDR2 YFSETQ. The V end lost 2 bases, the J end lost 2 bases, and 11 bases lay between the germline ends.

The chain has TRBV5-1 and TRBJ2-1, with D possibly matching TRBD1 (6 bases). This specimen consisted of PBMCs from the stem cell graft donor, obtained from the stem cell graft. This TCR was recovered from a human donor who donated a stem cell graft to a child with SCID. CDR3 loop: CASSLGGEPYNEQFF. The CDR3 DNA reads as TGCGCCAGCAGCTTAGGGGGTGAGCCCTACAATGAGCAGTTCTTC.